This T cell receptor beta chain was captured by sequencing in a study of T cell clones after liver transplantation. The assay was immunoSEQ multiplex PCR, and TCRdb's table has in-frame clones only and misses some. This table has roughly 65,000 clones, around 93% appearing once. Per the germline V gene, CDR1 is MNHEY and CDR2 is SMNVEV (reference sequence). V shed 5 bases and J shed 0 bases, with 23 bases lying between them. The CDR3 extends over 19 amino acids. This chain joins TRBV27 and TRBJ1-3; D call uncertain. This receptor was obtained from a human patient who received a liver transplant. Part of the T cell pool may stem from the graft donor. This specimen was CD4+ T cells from blood, taken roughly 25 months after liver transplant. CDR3: CASSPHTPDDSFSGNTIYF. The DNA of the CDR3 is TGTGCCAGCAGTCCCCACACCCCAGACGATAGCTTCTCTGGAAACACCATATATTTT.